This record concerns one TCR beta chain sequence. Its antigen is unknown. V lost 4 bases and J 4 bases, leaving 17 bases between the germline ends. CDR1 is KGHDR, CDR2 SFDVKD, per germline. This CDR3 spans 16 amino acids. The sample is drawn from a study of T-cell reconstitution after alpha-beta-depleted transplantation in children. Regarding the study as a whole: Reports say that about two months after transplant, the alpha-beta T cells came out of several hundred graft clones that had expanded. For some patients, TCRbeta diversity was high at day 60 because of recipient T cells and thymic progenitors that survived. When one year had passed after transplant, most T-cell counts and diversity came from newly produced T cells.

This sample's TCRbeta library carried unique molecular identifier barcodes. TCRdb reprocessed the PCR reads with MiXCR, giving one entry per CDR3 protein. The sample holds 450,000 to 550,000 distinct CDR3 sequences, about 10% seen once. The receptor's source is a female patient aged 2-10 years who had a stem cell transplant for aplastic anemia, so the T cells may come from the graft donor. This chain joins TRBV24-1 and TRBJ2-3; D may match TRBD1 or TRBD2 (5 bases each). Specimen: PBMCs, mostly from graft donor cells, collected 180 days after TCRalphabeta/CD19-depleted stem cell transplant. In DNA, the CDR3 is TGTGCCACCAGTGAGTCGGGACGGAAAAAGGCAGATACGCAGTATTTT. This encodes CATSESGRKKADTQYF.